The text below deals with one T cell receptor beta chain. With 2 bases removed from V and 12 bases from J, the gap between germline ends came to 14 bases. The CDR3 spans 13 residues. Germline V gene data show CDR1 as MNHNS and CDR2 as SASEGT. The sample belongs to a study of blood T cell repertoires in COVID-19. Clones were read by immunoSEQ multiplex PCR, and TCRdb kept only the in-frame ones, dropping some. The table shows about 54,000 clones, with 90% occurring only once. The sequencing sample was made of peripheral blood. The chain is built from TRBV6-1 and TRBJ2-4; tentatively, D is TRBD1 (5 bases). This clonotype was obtained from a woman between 40 and 55 years old with active COVID-19. CDR3 nucleotide sequence: TGTGCCAGCAGTGAACGGCCAGGGCGGTGTCAGTACTTC. Amino acid sequence: CASSERPGRCQYF.